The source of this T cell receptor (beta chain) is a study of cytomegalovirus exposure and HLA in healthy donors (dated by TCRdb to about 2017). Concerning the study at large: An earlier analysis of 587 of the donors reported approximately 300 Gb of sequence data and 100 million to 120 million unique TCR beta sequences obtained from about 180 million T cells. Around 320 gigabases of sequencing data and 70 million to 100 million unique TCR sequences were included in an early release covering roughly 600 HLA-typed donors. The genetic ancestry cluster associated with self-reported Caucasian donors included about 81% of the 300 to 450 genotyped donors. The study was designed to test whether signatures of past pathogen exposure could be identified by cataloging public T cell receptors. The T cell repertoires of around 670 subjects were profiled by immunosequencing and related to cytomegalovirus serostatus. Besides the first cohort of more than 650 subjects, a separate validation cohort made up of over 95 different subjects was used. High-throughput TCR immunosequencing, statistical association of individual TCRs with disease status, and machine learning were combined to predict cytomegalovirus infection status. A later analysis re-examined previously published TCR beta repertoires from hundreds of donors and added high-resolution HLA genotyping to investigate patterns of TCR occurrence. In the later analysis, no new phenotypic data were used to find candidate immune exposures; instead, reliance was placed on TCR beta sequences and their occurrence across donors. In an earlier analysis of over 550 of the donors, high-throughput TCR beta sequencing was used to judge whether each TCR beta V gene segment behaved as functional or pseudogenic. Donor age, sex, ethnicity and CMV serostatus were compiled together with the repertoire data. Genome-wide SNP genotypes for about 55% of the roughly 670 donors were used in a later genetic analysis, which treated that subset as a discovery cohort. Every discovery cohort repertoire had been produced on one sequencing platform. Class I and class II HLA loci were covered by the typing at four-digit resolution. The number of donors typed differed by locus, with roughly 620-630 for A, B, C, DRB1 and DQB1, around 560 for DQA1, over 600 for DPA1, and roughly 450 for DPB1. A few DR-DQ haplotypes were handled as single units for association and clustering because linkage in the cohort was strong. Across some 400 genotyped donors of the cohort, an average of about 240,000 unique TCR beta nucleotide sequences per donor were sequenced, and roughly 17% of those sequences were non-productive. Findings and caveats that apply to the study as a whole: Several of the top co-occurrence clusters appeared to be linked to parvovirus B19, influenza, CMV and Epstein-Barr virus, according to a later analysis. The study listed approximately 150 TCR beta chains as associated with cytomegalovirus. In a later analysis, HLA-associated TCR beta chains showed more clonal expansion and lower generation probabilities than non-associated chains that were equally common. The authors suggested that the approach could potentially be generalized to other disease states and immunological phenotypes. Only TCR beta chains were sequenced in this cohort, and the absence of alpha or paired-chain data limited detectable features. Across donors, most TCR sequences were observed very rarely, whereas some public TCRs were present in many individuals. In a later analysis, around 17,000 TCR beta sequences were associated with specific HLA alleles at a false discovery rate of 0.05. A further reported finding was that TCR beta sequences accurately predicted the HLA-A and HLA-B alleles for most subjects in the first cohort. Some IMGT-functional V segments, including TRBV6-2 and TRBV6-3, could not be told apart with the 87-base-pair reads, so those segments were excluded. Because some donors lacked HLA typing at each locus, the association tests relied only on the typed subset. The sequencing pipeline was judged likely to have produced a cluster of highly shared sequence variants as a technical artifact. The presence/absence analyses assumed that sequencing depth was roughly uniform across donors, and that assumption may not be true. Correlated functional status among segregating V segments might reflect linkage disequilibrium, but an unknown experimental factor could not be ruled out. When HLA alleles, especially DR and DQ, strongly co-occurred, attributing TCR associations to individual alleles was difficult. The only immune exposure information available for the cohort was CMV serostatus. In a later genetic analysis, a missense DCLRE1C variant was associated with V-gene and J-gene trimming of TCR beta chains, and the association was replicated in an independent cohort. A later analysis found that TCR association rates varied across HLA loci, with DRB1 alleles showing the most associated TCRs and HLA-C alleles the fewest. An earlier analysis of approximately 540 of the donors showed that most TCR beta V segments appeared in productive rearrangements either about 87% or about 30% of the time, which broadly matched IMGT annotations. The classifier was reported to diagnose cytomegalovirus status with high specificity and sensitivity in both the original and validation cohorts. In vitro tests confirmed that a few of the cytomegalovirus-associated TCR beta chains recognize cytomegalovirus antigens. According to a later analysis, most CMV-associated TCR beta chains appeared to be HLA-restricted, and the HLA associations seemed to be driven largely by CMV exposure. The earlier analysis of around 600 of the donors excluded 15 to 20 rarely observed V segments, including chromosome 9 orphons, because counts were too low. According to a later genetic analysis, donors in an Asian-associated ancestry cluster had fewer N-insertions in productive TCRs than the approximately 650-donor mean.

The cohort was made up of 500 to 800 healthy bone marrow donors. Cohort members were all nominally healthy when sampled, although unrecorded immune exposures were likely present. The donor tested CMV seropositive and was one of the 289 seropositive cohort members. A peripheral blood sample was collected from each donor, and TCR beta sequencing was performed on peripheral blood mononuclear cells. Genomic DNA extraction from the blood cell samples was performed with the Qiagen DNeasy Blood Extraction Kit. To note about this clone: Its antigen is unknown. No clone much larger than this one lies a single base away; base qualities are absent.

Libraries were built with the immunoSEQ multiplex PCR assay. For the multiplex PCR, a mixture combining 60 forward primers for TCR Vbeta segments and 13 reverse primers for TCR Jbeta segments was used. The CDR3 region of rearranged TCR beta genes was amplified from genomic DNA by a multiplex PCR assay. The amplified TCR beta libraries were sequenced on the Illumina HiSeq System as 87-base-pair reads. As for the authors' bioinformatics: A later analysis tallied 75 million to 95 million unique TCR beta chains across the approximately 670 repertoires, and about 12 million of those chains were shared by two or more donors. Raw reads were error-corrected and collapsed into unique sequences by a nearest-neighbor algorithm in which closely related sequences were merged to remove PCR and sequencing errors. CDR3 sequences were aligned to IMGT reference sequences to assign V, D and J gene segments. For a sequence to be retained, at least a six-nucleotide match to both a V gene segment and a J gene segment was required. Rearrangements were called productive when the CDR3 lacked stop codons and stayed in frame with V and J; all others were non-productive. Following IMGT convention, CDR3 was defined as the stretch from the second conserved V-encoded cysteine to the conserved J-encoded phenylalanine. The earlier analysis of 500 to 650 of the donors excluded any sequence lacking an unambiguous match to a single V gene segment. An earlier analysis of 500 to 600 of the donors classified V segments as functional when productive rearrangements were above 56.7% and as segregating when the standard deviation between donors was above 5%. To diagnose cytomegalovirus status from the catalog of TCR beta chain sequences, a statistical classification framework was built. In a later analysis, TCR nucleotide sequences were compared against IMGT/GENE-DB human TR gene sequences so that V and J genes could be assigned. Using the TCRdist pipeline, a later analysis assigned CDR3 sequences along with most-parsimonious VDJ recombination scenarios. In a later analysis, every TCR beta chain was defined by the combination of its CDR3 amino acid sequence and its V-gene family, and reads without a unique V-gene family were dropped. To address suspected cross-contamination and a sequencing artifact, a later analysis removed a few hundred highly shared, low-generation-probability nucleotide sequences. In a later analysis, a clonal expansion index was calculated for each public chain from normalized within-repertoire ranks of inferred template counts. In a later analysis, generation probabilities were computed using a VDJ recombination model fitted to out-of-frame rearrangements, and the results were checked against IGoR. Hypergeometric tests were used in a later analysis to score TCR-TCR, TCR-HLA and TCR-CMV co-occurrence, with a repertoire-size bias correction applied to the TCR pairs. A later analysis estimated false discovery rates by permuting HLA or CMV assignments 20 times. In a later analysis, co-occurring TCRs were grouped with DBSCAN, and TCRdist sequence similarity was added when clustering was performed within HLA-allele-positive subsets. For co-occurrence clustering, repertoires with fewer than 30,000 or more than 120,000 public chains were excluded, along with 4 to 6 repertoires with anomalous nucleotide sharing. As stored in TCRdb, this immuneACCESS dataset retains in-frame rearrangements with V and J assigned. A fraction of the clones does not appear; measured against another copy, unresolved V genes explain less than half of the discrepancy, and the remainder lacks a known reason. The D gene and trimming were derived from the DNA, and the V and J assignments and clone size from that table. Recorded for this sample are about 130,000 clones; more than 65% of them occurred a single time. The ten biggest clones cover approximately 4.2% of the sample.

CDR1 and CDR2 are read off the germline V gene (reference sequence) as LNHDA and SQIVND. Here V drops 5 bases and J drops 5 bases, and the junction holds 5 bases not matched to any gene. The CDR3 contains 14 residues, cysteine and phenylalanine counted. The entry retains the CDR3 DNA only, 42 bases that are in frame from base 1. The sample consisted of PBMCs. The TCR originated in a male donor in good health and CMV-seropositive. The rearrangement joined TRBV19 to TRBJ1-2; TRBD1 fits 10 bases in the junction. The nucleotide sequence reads TGTGCCAGTAGTCCACCGGGACAGGGGTATGGCTACACCTTC. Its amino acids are CASSPPGQGYGYTF.